What follows is one TCR beta chain and its context. Trimming took off 6 bases at V and 1 base at J, with 9 bases between the two ends. This CDR3 comprises 13 residues. The germline gives CDR1 LGHDT, CDR2 YNNKEL (reference sequence). This record belongs to a study of regulatory T cells in long-lasting Graves disease. Both iRepertoire HTBI primers and Arm-PCR of CDR3 regions were used to build the TCR beta libraries. MiXCR, run by TCRdb on the multiplex PCR reads, gives a single entry per CDR3 protein. The sample yields 360,000 or so distinct CDR3 sequences, over 15% seen once. Time point defined: newly diagnosed GD, antithyroid drugs for less than 3 months. Making the TCR library involved RNA that had been extracted from PBMCs. All patients originated from an endocrinology department located in Xi'an, China. These same data were also listed under a study on T cells in Graves' hyperthyroidism and ophthalmopathy. That report notes: In the first-round RT-PCR of the TCR CDR3, the HTBI primer set was used.

The chain carries TRBV3-1 and TRBJ1-1; a weak D match, TRBD1 (6 bases). The receptor was derived from a man in his forties with Graves disease. This specimen consisted of peripheral blood mononuclear cells (PBMCs), obtained at new diagnosis, from a patient treated with antithyroid drugs. In nucleotides, the CDR3 is TGTGCCAGCAGAGGGGGTTCGAACACTGAAGCTTTCTTT. It encodes CASRGGSNTEAFF. Complete variable domain (other parts from reference TRBV3-1 and TRBJ1-1): DTAVSQTPKYLVTQMGNDKSIKCEQNLGHDTMYWYKQDSKKFLKIMFSYNNKELIINETVPNRFSPKSPDKAHLNLHINSLELGDSAVYFCASRGGSNTEAFFGQGTRLTVV.